This TCR beta chain emerged from a study of blood T cell repertoires in COVID-19. This clone was counted a single time. Sequenced by immunoSEQ multiplex PCR; TCRdb stores in-frame clones only, minus some. The data show 300,000 or so clones, about 90% seen once. This CDR3 comprises 15 residues. V was shortened by 4 bases and J by 5 bases, with 18 bases between the two germline ends. Per the germline V gene, CDR1 is SGHNT and CDR2 is YYREEE (reference sequence). The specimen was PBMCs or T cells enriched from blood (not recorded which). This chain uses TRBV5-4 with TRBJ2-5, with D tentatively TRBD1 (6 bases). The sequence was obtained from a woman in her forties or fifties who had been exposed to COVID-19. The CDR3 sequence is CASSGVFGGGETQYF. The CDR3 DNA is TGTGCCAGCAGCGGCGTTTTTGGGGGCGGGGAGACCCAGTACTTC. Complete variable domain (other parts from reference TRBV5-4 and TRBJ2-5): ETGVTQSPTHLIKTRGQQVTLRCSSQSGHNTVSWYQQALGQGPQFIFQYYREEENGRGNFPPRFSGLQFPNYSSELNVNALELDDSALYLCASSGVFGGGETQYFGPGTRLLVL.